The sequence of this T cell receptor beta chain was determined in a study of blood T cell repertoires in COVID-19. Some clones are missing from TCRdb's copy, which holds only in-frame ones; the method was immunoSEQ multiplex PCR. The sample includes roughly 140,000 clones, around 74% of them seen just once. Looked up from germline, CDR1 is KGHSH and CDR2 is LQKENI. The V segment lost 3 bases and the J segment 12 bases; nucleotides outside the gene matches: 8. The CDR3 is 13 amino acids. The chain employs TRBV18 and TRBJ1-1, with TRBD1 matching over 9 bases. The sequencing input was peripheral blood. The receptor was derived from a woman older than 75 with acute or convalescent COVID-19. In DNA form, the CDR3 reads TGTGCCAGCTCACCCACCGGACAGGGGAGTCCTTTCTTT. Translating gives CASSPTGQGSPFF.